These T cell receptor beta chains were read from a single sample in a study of Ad26.COV2.S vaccination and SARS-CoV-2 variants. Clones were sequenced by immunoSEQ multiplex PCR, and TCRdb holds only the in-frame ones, with some missing. Found here are more than 300,000 clones, around 85% of them singletons; the top ten hold 2% to 2.5%. The source material was peripheral blood, sampled in a trial of Ad26.COV2.S vaccine versus placebo. All receptors derive from a person between 18 and 59 years old who received the Ad26.COV2.S COVID-19 vaccine or a placebo. CDR3s leave out the opening cysteine and the closing phenylalanine or tryptophan. Each record gives: clone size, D gene, J gene, V gene, CDR3 protein. The D gene is left open where the match is weak. Some rows have no size entry. The others give once, few or many, or a class for an expanded clone.

NA,TRBD1,TRBJ1-3,TRBV5-4,ASSPDRAIVGNTIY
NA,NA,TRBJ2-1,TRBV9,ASSVGPSGPNEQF
once,NA,TRBJ1-2,TRBV11-2,ASSLAGVDGYT
NA,NA,TRBJ1-4,TRBV2,ASSDNRGNEKLF
NA,TRBD2,TRBJ2-7,TRBV7-6,ASSSKRGGRSYEQY
NA,NA,TRBJ1-4,TRBV6-5,ASSRGLTDEKLF
NA,TRBD1,TRBJ1-2,TRBV4-2,ASSQDLGGAENGYT
NA,NA,TRBJ2-1,TRBV27,ASPSTRHPIGEQF
NA,NA,TRBJ1-1,TRBV5-1,ASSLAGGLGTEAF
NA,NA,TRBJ2-3,TRBV5-1,ASRQALGQDTQY
NA,TRBD1,TRBJ2-3,TRBV5-5,ASSPGQGVDTQY
NA,TRBD1,TRBJ2-1,TRBV5-1,ASSLGDRAYNEQF
once,NA,TRBJ2-2,TRBV19,ASSMIFGELF
NA,NA,TRBJ2-5,TRBV3-1/TRBV3-2,ASSQDGGGPRGKETQY
NA,TRBD1,TRBJ1-1,TRBV9,ASSVAGQGDFRTEAF
few,TRBD1,TRBJ2-7,TRBV7-8,ASSLKRTGTYEQY
NA,NA,TRBJ2-1,TRBV7-9,ASSEGLARGGRLEQF
once,NA,TRBJ2-7,TRBV28,ASSFLQGHEQY
NA,NA,TRBJ2-7,TRBV14,ASSQETGNRY
NA,NA,TRBJ2-5,TRBV15,ATSSSIRETQY
NA,TRBD1,TRBJ2-2,TRBV2,ASSTPGTENTGELF
NA,NA,TRBJ2-1,TRBV5-8,ASSPNVHATGNEQF
NA,NA,TRBJ2-3,TRBV7-8,ASSFPLHTDTQY
NA,TRBD1,TRBJ1-6,TRBV6-5,ATAGRGLENSPLH
NA,TRBD1,TRBJ2-1,TRBV7-2,ASSQNRGEQF
NA,NA,TRBJ2-4,TRBV6-2/TRBV6-3,ASSYDGVLAKNIQY
NA,NA,TRBJ2-3,TRBV11-3,ASSSGRGSTDTQY
few,TRBD2,TRBJ2-2,TRBV18,ASSVGGRSTGELF
once,TRBD1,TRBJ1-6,TRBV5-4,ASSLGQGAYNSPLH